The TCR beta chain under discussion was sequenced for a study of T cell changes during pregnancy in multiple sclerosis. This clone has a single count. Germline values: CDR1 MDHEN, CDR2 SYDVKM. The V end lost 11 bases, the J end lost 0 bases, and 22 bases lay between the germline ends. The CDR3 loop spans 16 amino acids. The data were produced by immunoSEQ multiplex PCR, yet TCRdb's version contains in-frame clones alone and is incomplete. In the table there are about 46,000 clones, over 90% of which are singletons. The rearrangement joins TRBV28 to TRBJ1-1; D possibly corresponds to TRBD1 (6 bases). The sample here was peripheral blood, taken in the third trimester of pregnancy. The TCR originated in a female donor with multiple sclerosis, enrolled in a pregnancy study. Here the CDR3 DNA reads TGTGCCTCGCGATCAGACCGGGACAAGTTGAACACTGAAGCTTTCTTT. Translating it yields CASRSDRDKLNTEAFF.